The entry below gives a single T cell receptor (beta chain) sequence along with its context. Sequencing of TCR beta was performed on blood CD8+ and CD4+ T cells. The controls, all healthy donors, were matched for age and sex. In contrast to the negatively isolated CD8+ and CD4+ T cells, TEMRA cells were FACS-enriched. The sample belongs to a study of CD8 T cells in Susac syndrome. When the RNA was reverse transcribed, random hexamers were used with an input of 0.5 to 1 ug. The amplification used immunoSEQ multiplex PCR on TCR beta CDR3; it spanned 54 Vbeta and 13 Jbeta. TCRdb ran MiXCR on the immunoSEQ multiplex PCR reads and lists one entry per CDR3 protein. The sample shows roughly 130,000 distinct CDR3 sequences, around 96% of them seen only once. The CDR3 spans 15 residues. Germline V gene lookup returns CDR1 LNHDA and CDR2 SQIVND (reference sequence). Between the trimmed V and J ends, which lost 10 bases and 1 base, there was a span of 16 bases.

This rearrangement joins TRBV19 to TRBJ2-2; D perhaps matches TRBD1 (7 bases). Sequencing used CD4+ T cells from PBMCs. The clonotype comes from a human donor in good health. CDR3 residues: CATRGAALNTGELFF. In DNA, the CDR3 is TGTGCCACCAGGGGGGCAGCCTTGAACACCGGGGAGCTGTTTTTT.